This T cell receptor (beta chain) was found in a study of glioma-infiltrating T cells. Study-wide results and limits: Very few CDR3 sequences were shared between tissue and blood.

Using RNA template, CDR3s of TCR alpha and beta were amplified with iRepertoire arm-PCR. One entry per CDR3 protein results from TCRdb running MiXCR on the multiplex PCR reads. The table shows some 190,000 distinct CDR3 sequences, with about 31% occurring only once. This clonotype was counted many times. The target antigen is unknown. The sequencing sample was made of glioma tissue, nonneoplastic brain tissue, or PBMCs (not recorded which). The sequence derives from a human donor with low-grade glioma or glioblastoma, undergoing nonglioma brain surgery, or in good health (not recorded which).

CDR3 in DNA: TGCAGCGCTTTAGACAGGGGAAATCAGCCCCAGCATTTT. Its protein is CSALDRGNQPQHF. The V gene is TRBV29-1, the J gene TRBJ1-5, with 8 bases matching TRBD1. Germline loops: CDR1 SQVTM, CDR2 ANQGSEA. V gave up 7 bases and J gave up 4 bases; unmatched junction bases: 6. CDR3 length equals 13 residues. Combining the CDR3 with reference TRBV29-1 and TRBJ1-5 gives the whole variable domain SAVISQKPSRDICQRGTSLTIQCQVDSQVTMMFWYRQQPGQSLTLIATANQGSEATYESGFVIDKFPISRPNLTFSTLTVSNMSPEDSSIYLCSALDRGNQPQHFGDGTRLSIL.